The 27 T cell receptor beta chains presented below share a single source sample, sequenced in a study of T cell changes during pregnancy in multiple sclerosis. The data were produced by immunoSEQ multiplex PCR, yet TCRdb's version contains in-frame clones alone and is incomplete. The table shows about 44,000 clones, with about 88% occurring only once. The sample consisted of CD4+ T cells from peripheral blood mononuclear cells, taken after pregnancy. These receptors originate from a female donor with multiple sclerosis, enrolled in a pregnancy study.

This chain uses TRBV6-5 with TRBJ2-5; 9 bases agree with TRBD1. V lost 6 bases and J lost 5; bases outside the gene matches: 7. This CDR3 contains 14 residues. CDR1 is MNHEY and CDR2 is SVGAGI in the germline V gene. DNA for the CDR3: TGTGCCAGCAGAAAGGGACAGGGAAGGGAGACCCAGTACTTC. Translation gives CASRKGQGRETQYF.

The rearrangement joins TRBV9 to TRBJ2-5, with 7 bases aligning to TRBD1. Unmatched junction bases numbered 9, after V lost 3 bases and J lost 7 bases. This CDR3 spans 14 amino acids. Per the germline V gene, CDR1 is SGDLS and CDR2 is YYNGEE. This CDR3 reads CASSGSGTEGTQYF. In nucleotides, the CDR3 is TGTGCCAGCAGCGGCTCCGGGACAGAGGGGACCCAGTACTTC.

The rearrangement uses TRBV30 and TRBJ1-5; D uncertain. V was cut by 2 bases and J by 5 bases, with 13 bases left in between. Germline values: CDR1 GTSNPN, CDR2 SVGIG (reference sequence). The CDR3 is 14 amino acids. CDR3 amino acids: CAWSFRSGYQPQHF. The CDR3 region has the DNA TGTGCCTGGAGTTTTCGGTCGGGATATCAGCCCCAGCATTTT.

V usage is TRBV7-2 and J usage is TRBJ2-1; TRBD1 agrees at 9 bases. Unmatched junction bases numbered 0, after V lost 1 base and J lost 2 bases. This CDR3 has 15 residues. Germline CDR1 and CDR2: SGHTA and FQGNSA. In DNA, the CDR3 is TGTGCCAGCAGCTTAGGGGACAGGGCCTACAATGAGCAGTTCTTC. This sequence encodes CASSLGDRAYNEQFF.

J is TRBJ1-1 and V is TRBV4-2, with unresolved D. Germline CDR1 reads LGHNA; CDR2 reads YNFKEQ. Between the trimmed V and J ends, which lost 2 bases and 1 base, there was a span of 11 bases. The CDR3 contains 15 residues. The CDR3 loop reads CASSQSVYGNTEAFF. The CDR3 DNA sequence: TGTGCCAGCAGCCAATCGGTCTACGGGAACACTGAAGCTTTCTTT.

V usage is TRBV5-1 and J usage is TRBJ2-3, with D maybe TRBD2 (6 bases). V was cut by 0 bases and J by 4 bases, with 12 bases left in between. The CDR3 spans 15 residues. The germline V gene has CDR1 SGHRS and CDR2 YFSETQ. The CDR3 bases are TGCGCCAGCAGCTTGGGAGGAGGGGAAGCAGATACGCAGTATTTT. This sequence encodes CASSLGGGEADTQYF.

The CDR3 here is CASRTGFGNTIYF. The CDR3 DNA reads TGTGCCAGCAGGACAGGGTTCGGAAACACCATATATTTT. V usage is TRBV6-1 and J usage is TRBJ1-3; TRBD1 matches 7 bases. Germline V gives CDR1 MNHNS, CDR2 SASEGT. Unmatched junction bases numbered 3, after V lost 6 bases and J lost 4 bases. This CDR3 spans 13 amino acids.

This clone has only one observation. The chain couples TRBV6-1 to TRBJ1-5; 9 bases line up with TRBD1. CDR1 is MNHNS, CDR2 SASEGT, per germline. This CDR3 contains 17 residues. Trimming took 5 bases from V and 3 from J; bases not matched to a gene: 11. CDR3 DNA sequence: TGTGCCAGCAGTAAAGAATCCGGGACAGGGTACAATCAGCCCCAGCATTTT. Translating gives CASSKESGTGYNQPQHF.

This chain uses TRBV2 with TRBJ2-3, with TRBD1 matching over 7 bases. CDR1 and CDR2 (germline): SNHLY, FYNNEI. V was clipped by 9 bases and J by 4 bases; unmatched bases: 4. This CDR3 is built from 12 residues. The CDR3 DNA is TGTGCCAGACAGGGGTTGCCAGATACGCAGTATTTT. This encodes CARQGLPDTQYF.

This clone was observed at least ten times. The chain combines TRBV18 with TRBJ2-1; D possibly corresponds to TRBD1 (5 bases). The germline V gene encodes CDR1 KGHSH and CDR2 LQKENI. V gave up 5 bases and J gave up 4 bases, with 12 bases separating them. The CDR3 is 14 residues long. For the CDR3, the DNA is TGTGCCAGCTCAGCAAAACAGGAGTACAATGAGCAGTTCTTC. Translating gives CASSAKQEYNEQFF.

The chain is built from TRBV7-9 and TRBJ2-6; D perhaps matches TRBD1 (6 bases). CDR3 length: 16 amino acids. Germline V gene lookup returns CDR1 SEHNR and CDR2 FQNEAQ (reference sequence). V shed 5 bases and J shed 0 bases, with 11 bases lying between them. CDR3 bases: TGTGCCAGCAGCATCCTCAGGGGCTCTGGGGCCAACGTCCTGACTTTC. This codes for CASSILRGSGANVLTF.

The CDR3 protein is CASSPGQGEDTQYF. DNA for the CDR3: TGTGCCAGCAGCCCGGGACAGGGGGAAGATACGCAGTATTTT. The rearrangement joins TRBV2 to TRBJ2-3, with TRBD1 matching 11 bases. There are 14 residues in the CDR3. Trimming removed 6 bases from V and 5 bases from J; junction bases left unmatched: 4. Germline V CDR1 and CDR2: SNHLY, FYNNEI.

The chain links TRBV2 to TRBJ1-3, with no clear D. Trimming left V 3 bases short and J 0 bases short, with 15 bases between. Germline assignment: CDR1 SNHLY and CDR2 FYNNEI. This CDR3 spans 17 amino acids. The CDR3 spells CASSEKSALSSGNTIYF. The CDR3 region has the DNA TGTGCCAGCAGTGAGAAGAGTGCACTGAGCTCTGGAAACACCATATATTTT.

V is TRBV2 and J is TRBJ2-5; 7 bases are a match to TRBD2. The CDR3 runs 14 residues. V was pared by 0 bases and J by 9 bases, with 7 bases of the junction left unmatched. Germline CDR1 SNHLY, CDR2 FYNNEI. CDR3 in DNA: TGTGCCAGCAGTGAAGCAGACCTCCGGGAGGCCCAGTACTTC. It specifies CASSEADLREAQYF.

CDR3 nucleotide sequence: TGTGCCAGCAGGGGCCGGGACAGGGTCTTTGGCTCAGGTACAGATACGCAGTATTTT. Its protein is CASRGRDRVFGSGTDTQYF. V and J are TRBV2 and TRBJ2-3; 9 bases fit TRBD1. Germline lookup yields CDR1 SNHLY and CDR2 FYNNEI. The length of the CDR3 is 19 residues. V was pared by 6 bases and J by 3 bases, with 19 bases of the junction left unmatched.

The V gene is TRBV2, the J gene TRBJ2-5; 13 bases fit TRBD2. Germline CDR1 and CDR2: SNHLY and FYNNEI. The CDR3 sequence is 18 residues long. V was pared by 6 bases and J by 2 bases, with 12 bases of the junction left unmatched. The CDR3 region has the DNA TGTGCCAGCAGAGATGGACTAGCGGGAGTCGGCCTACAAGAGACCCAGTACTTC. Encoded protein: CASRDGLAGVGLQETQYF.

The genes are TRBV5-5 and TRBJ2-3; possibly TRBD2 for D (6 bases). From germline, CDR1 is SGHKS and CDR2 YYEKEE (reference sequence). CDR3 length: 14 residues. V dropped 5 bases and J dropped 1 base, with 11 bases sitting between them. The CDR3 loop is CASSPAGRTDTQYF. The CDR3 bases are TGTGCCAGCAGTCCCGCGGGGCGCACAGATACGCAGTATTTT.

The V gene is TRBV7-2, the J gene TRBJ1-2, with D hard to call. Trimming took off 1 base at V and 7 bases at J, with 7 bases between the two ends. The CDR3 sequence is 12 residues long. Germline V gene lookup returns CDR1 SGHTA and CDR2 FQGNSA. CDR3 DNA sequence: TGTGCCAGCAGCTTAGACAGATCTGGCTACACCTTC. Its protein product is CASSLDRSGYTF.

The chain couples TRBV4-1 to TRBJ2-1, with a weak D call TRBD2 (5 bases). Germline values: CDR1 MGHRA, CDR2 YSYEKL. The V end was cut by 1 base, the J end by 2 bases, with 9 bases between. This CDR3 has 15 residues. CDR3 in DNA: TGCGCCAGCAGCCAAGTTAGCGAGGCCTACAATGAGCAGTTCTTC. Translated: CASSQVSEAYNEQFF.

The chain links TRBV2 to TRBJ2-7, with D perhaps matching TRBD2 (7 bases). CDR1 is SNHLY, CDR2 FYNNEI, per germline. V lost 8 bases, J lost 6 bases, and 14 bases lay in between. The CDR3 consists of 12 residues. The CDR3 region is CASRGGVAEQYF. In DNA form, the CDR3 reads TGTGCCAGCCGAGGGGGGGTGGCCGAGCAGTACTTC.

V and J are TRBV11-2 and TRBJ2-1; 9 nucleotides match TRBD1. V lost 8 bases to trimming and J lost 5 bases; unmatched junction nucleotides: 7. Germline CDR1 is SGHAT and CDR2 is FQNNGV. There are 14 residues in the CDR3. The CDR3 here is CASAPGQGNNEQFF. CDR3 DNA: TGTGCCAGCGCCCCAGGACAGGGGAACAATGAGCAGTTCTTC. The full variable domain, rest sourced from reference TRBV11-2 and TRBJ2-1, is EAGVAQSPRYKIIEKRQSVAFWCNPISGHATLYWYQQILGQGPKLLIQFQNNGVVDDSQLPKDRFSAERLKGVDSTLKIQPAKLEDSAVYLCASAPGQGNNEQFFGPGTRLTVL.

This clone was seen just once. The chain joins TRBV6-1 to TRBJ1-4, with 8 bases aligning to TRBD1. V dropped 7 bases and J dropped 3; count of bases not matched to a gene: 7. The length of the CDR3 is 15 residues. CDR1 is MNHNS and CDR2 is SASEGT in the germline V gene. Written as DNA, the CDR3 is TGTGCCAGCAACGCAGGGGGCTTGGCTAATGAAAAACTGTTTTTT. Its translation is CASNAGGLANEKLFF.

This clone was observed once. CDR3 sequence reads: CASSLSLPTASGNTIYF. CDR3 DNA sequence: TGTGCCAGCAGCTTAAGTCTCCCCACAGCCTCTGGAAACACCATATATTTT. The J gene is TRBJ1-3, the V gene TRBV11-2; D unclear. This CDR3 region has 17 residues. The V gene lost 2 bases and the J gene lost 0 bases, with 14 bases spanning the gap. Germline CDR1 SGHAT, CDR2 FQNNGV.

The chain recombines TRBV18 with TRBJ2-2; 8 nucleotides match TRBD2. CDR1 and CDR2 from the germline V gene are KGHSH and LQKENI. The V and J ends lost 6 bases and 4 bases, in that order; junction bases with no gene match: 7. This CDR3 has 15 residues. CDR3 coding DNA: TGTGCCAGCTCGCCCGGACTAGCAAGCACCGGGGAGCTGTTTTTT. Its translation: CASSPGLASTGELFF. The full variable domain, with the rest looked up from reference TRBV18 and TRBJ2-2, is NAGVMQNPRHLVRRRGQEARLRCSPMKGHSHVYWYRQLPEEGLKFMVYLQKENIIDESGMPKERFSAEFPKEGPSILRIQQVVRGDSAAYFCASSPGLASTGELFFGEGSRLTVL.

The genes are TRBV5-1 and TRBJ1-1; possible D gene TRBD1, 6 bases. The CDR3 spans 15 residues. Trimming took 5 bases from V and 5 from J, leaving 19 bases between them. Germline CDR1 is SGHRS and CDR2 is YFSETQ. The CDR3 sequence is CASRLPGQSGTEAFF. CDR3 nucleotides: TGCGCCAGCAGGCTCCCGGGACAATCGGGGACTGAAGCTTTCTTT.

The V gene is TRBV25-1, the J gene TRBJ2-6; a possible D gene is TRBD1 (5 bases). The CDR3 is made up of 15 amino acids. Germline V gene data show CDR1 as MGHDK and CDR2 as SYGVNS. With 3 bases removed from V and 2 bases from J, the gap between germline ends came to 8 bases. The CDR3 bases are TGTGCCAGCAGTGATCCCAGGGCTGGGGCCAACGTCCTGACTTTC. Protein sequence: CASSDPRAGANVLTF.

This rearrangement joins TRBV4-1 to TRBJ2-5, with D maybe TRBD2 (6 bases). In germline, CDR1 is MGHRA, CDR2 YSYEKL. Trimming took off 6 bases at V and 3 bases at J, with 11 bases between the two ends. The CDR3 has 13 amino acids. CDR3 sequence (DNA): TGCGCCAGCAGTCCCGGAGGGAAAGAGACCCAGTACTTC. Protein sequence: CASSPGGKETQYF.